This TCR beta chain originates from a study of beta chain features in type 1 diabetes. General study results and limits: Healthy donors had naive, central memory and Treg TCRB repertoires that appeared less similar than those seen among patients. Moderate but significant shortening of TCRB CDR3s was recorded in all four CD4+ subsets from Type 1 diabetes patients. A potential influence of HLA type upon TCRB rearrangement remained unresolved herein.

V was trimmed by 4 bases and J by 0 bases, leaving 12 bases between them. The CDR3 has 16 amino acids. Germline V gene sequence: CDR1 SGHVS, CDR2 FQNEAQ. Sampling consisted of one heparinised blood draw per donor, averaging around 100 mL. CD4+ naive, central memory, regulatory and stem cell-like memory cells were sorted via CD45RO/CCR7/CD25/CD127/CD95/CD27. Expressed TCRB transcripts were sequenced because the entire RNA isolate underwent reverse transcription. TCRdb's table, derived via immunoSEQ multiplex PCR, lists solely in-frame clones and lacks some. The sample carries approximately 250,000 clones, around 16% recorded once. There are a few counts of this clone. Its antigen remains unknown.

This clonotype was obtained from a man aged 25 to 40 with type 1 diabetes. The chain has TRBV7-8 and TRBJ2-2, with a tentative D call TRBD2 (6 bases). The sequenced sample was naive CD4+ T cells from blood. CDR3: CASSSASVPNTGELFF. The CDR3 region has the DNA TGTGCCAGCAGCTCAGCTAGCGTCCCGAACACCGGGGAGCTGTTTTTT.